The 20 T cell receptor beta chains below come from one sample, sequenced in a study of CD4 and CD8 cells across lung adenocarcinoma regions. TCRdb re-analysed the PCR reads in MiXCR, keeping a single row per CDR3 protein. The data hold roughly 11,000 distinct CDR3 sequences, with about 56% observed a single time. The sequenced sample was CD8+ T cells from the center of a lung tumor. These receptor sequences come from a female donor with lung adenocarcinoma. The CD4 and CD8 labels of this study may be unreliable.

This clonotype occurred once. V is TRBV10-1 and J is TRBJ2-4; either TRBD1 or TRBD2 may supply D (5 bases each). V was pared by 6 bases and J by 13 bases, with 22 bases between. Looked up from germline, CDR1 is WNHNN and CDR2 is SYGVQD (reference sequence). The CDR3 consists of 14 residues. This CDR3 reads CASSPGTTFNEQYF. DNA of the CDR3: TGCGCCAGCAGCCCCGGGACCACGTTCAATGAGCAGTACTTC.

This clonotype was counted only a few times. The J gene is TRBJ2-1, the V gene TRBV6-1; D gene ambiguous. Gene TRBJ2-7 matches the end of the DNA better, so the J call may be wrong. CDR3 length: 12 amino acids. Germline CDR1 and CDR2: MNHNS and SASEGT. The chain's CDR3 is CASSPGRIEQYF. CDR3 bases: TGTGCCAGCAGCCCCGGGCGAATAGAGCAGTACTTC.

Concerning this clonotype itself: The junction does not match germline at one end; this may be a read error. V gene TRBV7-6 combines with J gene TRBJ2-5, with TRBD2 as a possible D gene (6 bases). The CDR3 loop spans 13 amino acids. The germline CDR1 and CDR2 sequences are SGHVS and FNYEAQ. CDR3 DNA sequence: TGTGCCAGCAGCTCGGAGGAGGGTGGAAGACGGACTTTC. It encodes CASSSEEGGRRTF.

The chain couples TRBV6-1 to TRBJ2-4; D assignment may be TRBD1 or TRBD2 (6 bases each). The better agreement between TRBJ2-5 and the DNA end casts doubt on the J call. Germline CDR1 reads MNHNS; CDR2 reads SASEGT. The CDR3 loop spans 18 amino acids. CDR3 nucleotides: TGTGCCAGCAGTGAAGGGGGGCTCGGGGGCCGGCAACAAGAGACCCAGTACTTC. This translates into CASSEGGLGGRQQETQYF.

This clonotype was observed a single time. The DNA is omitted, as the CDR3 cannot be located on it reliably, and the CDR3 follows TCRdb's listing. The chain carries TRBV6-1 and TRBJ2-2; the table's D call TRBD2 went unverified against the DNA. Per the germline V gene, CDR1 is MNHNS and CDR2 is SASEGT. The CDR3 numbers 15 amino acids, ends counted. The CDR3 loop reads CASTYRGVGTGAQFF.

The table lists this clonotype with a few counts. This chain connects TRBV7-6 to TRBJ2-5; TRBD2 aligns across 13 bases. Per the germline V gene, CDR1 is SGHVS and CDR2 is FNYEAQ. The J segment lost 5 bases and the V segment lost 0 bases, leaving 0 bases of the junction unmatched. The CDR3 length is 15 residues. CDR3 bases: TGTGCCAGCAGCTTAGCGACTAGCGGGGGGGAGACCCAGTACTTC. Translated: CASSLATSGGETQYF.

As regards this clonotype: One end of the junction varies from germline; a read error may be responsible. The V call is TRBV6-1, the J call TRBJ2-3, with TRBD1 identical over 8 bases. The CDR3 is made up of 14 amino acids. In germline, CDR1 is MNHNS, CDR2 SASEGT. The CDR3 DNA reads as TGTGCCAGCAGTGAAGGGACAGGGACCGGGGCGCAGTTTTTT. Translated: CASSEGTGTGAQFF.

The chain links TRBV6-1 to TRBJ2-5, with D hard to call. Trimming stripped 5 bases from V and 10 bases from J, with 17 bases between. The CDR3 is made up of 13 amino acids. Germline assignment: CDR1 MNHNS and CDR2 SASEGT. CDR3 DNA: TGTGCCAGCAGTCCAAGGATCCAAGACGACCAGTACTTC. It is translated as CASSPRIQDDQYF.

V gene TRBV4-1 combines with J gene TRBJ2-5; D is perhaps TRBD1 or TRBD2 (6 bases each). V lost 1 base, J lost 9 bases, and 21 bases lay in between. Germline values: CDR1 MGHRA, CDR2 YSYEKL. The CDR3 is made up of 16 amino acids. CDR3 sequence reads: CASSQAGRGLHEAQYF. Written as DNA, the CDR3 is TGCGCCAGCAGCCAAGCCGGTCGGGGGCTCCACGAGGCCCAGTACTTC.

Note on this clonotype: The junction does not match germline at one end; this may be a read error. The chain uses TRBV6-1 and TRBJ1-6; D not resolved. From germline, CDR1 is MNHNS and CDR2 SASEGT. There are 13 residues in the CDR3. The CDR3, as DNA: TGTGCCAGCAGTGACAATAGCAATCAGCCCCTGCACTTT. This gives the protein CASSDNSNQPLHF.

This clonotype was observed a few times. This chain joins TRBV3-1 and TRBJ2-1; D ambiguous. V lost 2 bases to trimming and J lost 5 bases, with 7 bases between them. The CDR3 is 13 residues long. Germline V gene data show CDR1 as LGHDT and CDR2 as YNNKEL (reference sequence). Written as DNA, the CDR3 is TGTGCCAGCAGCCAAAGCGCGGACAATGAGCAGTTCTTC. Protein: CASSQSADNEQFF.

This clonotype was seen once. This rearrangement joins TRBV6-1 to TRBJ2-3; perhaps TRBD1 as D (5 bases). The DNA matches TRBJ2-7 better at its end, which makes the J call doubtful. The length of the CDR3 is 15 residues. Germline V gene sequence: CDR1 MNHNS, CDR2 SASEGT. Here the CDR3 reads CARGEGWGDTETQYF. The CDR3 region has the DNA TGTGCCAGGGGTGAAGGATGGGGCGACACAGAGACGCAGTACTTC.

V gene TRBV7-2 combines with J gene TRBJ2-1, with a possible D match to TRBD2 (5 bases). The length of the CDR3 is 14 residues. The V and J ends lost 4 bases and 7 bases respectively, with 14 bases between them. Germline-derived CDR1 and CDR2 are SGHTA and FQGNSA. CDR3 region: CASSSVGLINEQFF. The CDR3 DNA sequence: TGTGCCAGCAGCTCAGTAGGACTGATAAATGAGCAGTTCTTC.

This clonotype was seen once. At one end, the junction sequence differs from germline, possibly due to a read error. The V and J genes are TRBV6-1 and TRBJ2-4, with TRBD2 as a possible D gene (6 bases). The germline V gene has CDR1 MNHNS and CDR2 SASEGT. The CDR3 consists of 15 residues. CDR3 amino acids: CASVSGVWAKNIQYF. CDR3 nucleotide sequence: TGTGCCAGCGTCTCGGGGGTGTGGGCCAAAAATATTCAGTACTTT.

By sample share, this clonotype is medium-sized (0.01 to 0.1%). V usage is TRBV25-1 and J usage is TRBJ2-1; 11 bases match TRBD2. The CDR3 loop spans 17 amino acids. After removal of 1 base from V and 8 bases from J, the junction contained 10 bases not matched to a gene. CDR1 MGHDK and CDR2 SYGVNS come from the germline V gene. CDR3 residues: CASSEWTSGFVADEQFF. The CDR3, as DNA: TGTGCCAGCAGTGAATGGACTAGCGGGTTTGTGGCGGATGAGCAGTTCTTC.

This sequence joins TRBV6-1 and TRBJ2-2; 7 nucleotides match TRBD1. Germline V gene sequence: CDR1 MNHNS, CDR2 SASEGT. The CDR3 is 15 residues long. Trimming cost V 6 bases and J 13 bases; bases outside gene matches: 17. The CDR3 spells CASRKGGAGTGALFF. CDR3 nucleotides: TGTGCCAGCAGGAAAGGGGGCGCGGGCACAGGTGCGCTGTTTTTT.

This clonotype was counted only a few times. The V and J genes are TRBV15 and TRBJ2-5; 8 bases are a match to TRBD2. J lost 7 bases, V lost 5 bases, and 9 bases had no gene match. This CDR3 spans 14 amino acids. Germline V gene lookup returns CDR1 LNHNV and CDR2 YYDKDF (reference sequence). CDR3 sequence reads: CATSSGGVRGTQYF. The CDR3 DNA reads TGTGCCACCAGCTCCGGGGGGGTGCGGGGGACCCAGTACTTC.

This clonotype was seen only once. The gene calls are TRBV25-1 and TRBJ2-3; D gene ambiguous. The CDR3 is 13 amino acids. The ends were cut back, 5 bases at V and 1 base at J, with 7 bases in the middle. CDR1 and CDR2 (germline): MGHDK, SYGVNS. This CDR3 is CASSKTGTDTQYF. CDR3 coding DNA: TGTGCCAGCAGTAAAACAGGCACAGATACGCAGTATTTT.

This clonotype was recorded many times. V and J are TRBV12-3 or TRBV12-4 and TRBJ2-5; TRBD2 might be the D (6 bases). The CDR3 is 13 residues long. The ends were cut back, 3 bases at V and 1 base at J, with 6 bases in the middle. The CDR3 sequence: CASSLRGQETQYF. CDR3 bases: TGTGCCAGCAGTTTGCGGGGCCAAGAGACCCAGTACTTC.

The table lists this clonotype with a count of one. The junction departs from germline at one end; a sequencing error may be responsible. The chain employs TRBV6-5 and TRBJ2-1; TRBD2 might be the D (5 bases). Per the germline V gene, CDR1 is MNHEY and CDR2 is SVGAGI. This CDR3 is built from 15 residues. The CDR3 spells CASRFSGMSGNEQFF. DNA of the CDR3: TGTGCCAGCAGATTCTCCGGTATGAGCGGAAATGAGCAGTTTTTT.